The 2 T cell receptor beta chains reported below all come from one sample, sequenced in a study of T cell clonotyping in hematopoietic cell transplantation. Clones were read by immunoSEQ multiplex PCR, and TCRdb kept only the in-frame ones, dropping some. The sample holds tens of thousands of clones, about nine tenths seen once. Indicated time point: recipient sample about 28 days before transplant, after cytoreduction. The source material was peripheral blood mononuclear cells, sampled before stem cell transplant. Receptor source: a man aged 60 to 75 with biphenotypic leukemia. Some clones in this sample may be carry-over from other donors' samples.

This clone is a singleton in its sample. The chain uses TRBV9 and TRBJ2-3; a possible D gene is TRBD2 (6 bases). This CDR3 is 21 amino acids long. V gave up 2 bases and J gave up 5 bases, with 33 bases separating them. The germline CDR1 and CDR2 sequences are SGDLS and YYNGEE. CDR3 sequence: CASSVRAPGRGEGTYRDTQYF. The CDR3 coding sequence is TGTGCCAGCAGCGTGAGGGCCCCCGGGAGAGGGGAAGGGACTTATAGAGATACGCAGTATTTT.

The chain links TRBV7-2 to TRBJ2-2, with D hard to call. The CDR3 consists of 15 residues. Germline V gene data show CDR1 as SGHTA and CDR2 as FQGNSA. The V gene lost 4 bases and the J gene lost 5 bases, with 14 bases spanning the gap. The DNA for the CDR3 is TGTGCCAGCAGCTCCAACTCCCGCGGTACCGGGGAGCTGTTTTTT. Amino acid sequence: CASSSNSRGTGELFF.